This T cell receptor beta chain was recorded in a study of T cells after yellow fever vaccination. The 5'RACE template-switching step produced TCR cDNA and added a universal primer site and UMIs. Via MiXCR, TCRdb re-called the 5' RACE reads, giving one row per CDR3 protein. The sample carries 60,000 to 75,000 distinct CDR3 sequences, just over 6.5% recorded once. The study, taken as a whole, reports: Reappearance after the booster was observed for most primary-vaccination clones (96% CD4, roughly 90% CD8). Only a small proportion of the clonotypes turned up in both the CD4 and the CD8 compartments, likely arising from convergent recombination. It was the secondary response that reached its peak faster, day 5 versus 15, but it was weaker.

This clonotype was found a few times. Its antigen is undetermined. Specimen: CD8+ T cells sorted from PBMCs, collected roughly 47 days after the first yellow fever vaccination. This clonotype originated in a man aged 18 to 30 who received the YFV17D yellow fever vaccine.

Here the CDR3 reads CASSLEPLAGGYTDTQYF. For the CDR3, the DNA is TGTGCCAGCAGCTTAGAACCTCTGGCGGGGGGATACACAGATACGCAGTATTTT. The chain joins TRBV7-6 to TRBJ2-3; TRBD2 matches at 8 bases. This CDR3 spans 18 amino acids. V lost 1 base, J lost 2 bases, and 11 bases stayed unmatched. Germline CDR1 reads SGHVS; CDR2 reads FNYEAQ.